The 17 T cell receptor beta chains below were found in one sample sequenced in a study of Ad26.COV2.S vaccination and SARS-CoV-2 variants. Treatment denoted: approximately 18 received Ad26.COV2.S at low or high dose, single or two shots; about five received placebo; per-sample allocation not given. Samples analyzed were those drawn on day 63 after the first vaccine or placebo injection. Libraries were prepared by immunoSEQ multiplex PCR; TCRdb keeps only in-frame clonotypes and omits some of them. The table lists roughly 410,000 clones, 83% of them singletons. The sample here was peripheral blood, taken in a trial of Ad26.COV2.S vaccine versus placebo. Every receptor here comes from a person between 18 and 65 years old who received the Ad26.COV2.S COVID-19 vaccine or a placebo.

The J gene is TRBJ1-2, the V gene TRBV28; TRBD1 agrees at 9 bases. Per germline, CDR1 MDHEN and CDR2 SYDVKM. V lost 6 bases, J lost 6 bases, and 11 bases stayed unmatched. CDR3 length: 15 amino acids. As DNA, the CDR3 is TGTGCCAGCAGAACCTCTCCGGGACAGGGCGATGGCTACACCTTC. As protein: CASRTSPGQGDGYTF.

The genes are TRBV24-1 and TRBJ1-1, with 12 bases fitting TRBD1. J gave up 5 bases and V 9 bases, and 12 bases lay outside the gene matches. CDR1 and CDR2 from the germline V gene are KGHDR and SFDVKD. The CDR3 has 16 residues. CDR3 sequence reads: CATQAGTGGFLTEAFF. The CDR3, as DNA: TGTGCCACCCAGGCGGGGACAGGGGGCTTTTTGACTGAAGCTTTCTTT.

J is TRBJ2-5 and V is TRBV7-9; D possibly uses TRBD1 or TRBD2 (5 bases each). The CDR3 spans 15 residues. The germline V gene encodes CDR1 SEHNR and CDR2 FQNEAQ (reference sequence). V was clipped by 7 bases and J by 5 bases, with 20 bases between them. The CDR3 DNA is TGTGCCAGCAACCAAGGGTCAGGGAGAGGGGAGACCCAGTACTTC. Translation: CASNQGSGRGETQYF.

The J gene is TRBJ2-1, the V gene TRBV7-3; D is possibly TRBD2 (5 bases). Germline lookup yields CDR1 SGHTA and CDR2 FQGTGA. The germline V and J ends were trimmed by 2 bases and 9 bases, with 8 bases remaining between them. This CDR3 spans 12 amino acids. This CDR3 reads CASSLLAGEQFF. CDR3 in DNA: TGTGCCAGCAGCTTATTGGCGGGTGAGCAGTTCTTC. Together with reference TRBV7-3 and TRBJ2-1, the CDR3 gives the full variable domain: GAGVSQTPSNKVTEKGKYVELRCDPISGHTALYWYRQSLGQGPEFLIYFQGTGAADDSGLPNDRFFAVRPEGSVSTLKIQRTERGDSAVYLCASSLLAGEQFFGPGTRLTVL.

The J gene is TRBJ1-5, the V gene TRBV7-9; no clear D. V lost 1 base and J 9 bases, leaving 10 bases between the germline ends. Per the germline V gene, CDR1 is SEHNR and CDR2 is FQNEAQ (reference sequence). The CDR3 sequence is 13 residues long. The CDR3 protein is CASSLGVVGPQHF. The CDR3 DNA reads TGTGCCAGCAGCTTAGGGGTTGTAGGGCCCCAGCATTTT. The whole variable domain, filled in from reference TRBV7-9 and TRBJ1-5, reads DTGVSQNPRHKITKRGQNVTFRCDPISEHNRLYWYRQTLGQGPEFLTYFQNEAQLEKSRLLSDRFSAERPKGSFSTLEIQRTEQGDSAMYLCASSLGVVGPQHFGDGTRLSIL.

The CDR3 here is CASSPGTGAGANVLTF. The CDR3 region has the DNA TGTGCCAGCAGCCCTGGGACAGGGGCTGGGGCCAACGTCCTGACTTTC. The chain uses TRBV7-6 and TRBJ2-6; TRBD1 agrees at 10 bases. V lost 5 bases, J lost 2 bases, and 3 bases stayed unmatched. Germline V CDR1 and CDR2: SGHVS, FNYEAQ. There are 16 residues in the CDR3. Complete variable domain (other parts from reference TRBV7-6 and TRBJ2-6): GAGVSQSPRYKVTKRGQDVALRCDPISGHVSLYWYRQALGQGPEFLTYFNYEAQQDKSGLPNDRFSAERPEGSISTLTIQRTEQRDSAMYRCASSPGTGAGANVLTFGAGSRLTVL.

The CDR3 spells CASSQQGANNEQFF. CDR3 coding DNA: TGTGCCAGCAGCCAACAGGGGGCTAACAATGAGCAGTTCTTC. The chain combines TRBV6-5 with TRBJ2-1, with 9 bases identical to TRBD1. This CDR3 region has 14 residues. CDR1 and CDR2 (germline): MNHEY, SVGAGI. V trimming: 6 bases; J trimming: 5 bases; junction bases outside the gene matches: 5.

V and J are TRBV27 and TRBJ2-7; D remains unclear. This CDR3 region has 16 residues. Germline V gives CDR1 MNHEY, CDR2 SMNVEV (reference sequence). V was shortened by 4 bases and J by 0 bases, with 16 bases between the two germline ends. CDR3 bases: TGTGCCAGCAGTTCGCTCATACGCGCCTTCTCCTACGAGCAGTACTTC. Amino acid sequence: CASSSLIRAFSYEQYF.

This clone was seen more than once but under ten times. V is TRBV19 and J is TRBJ1-3; possibly TRBD1 for D (6 bases). The ends were cut back, 3 bases at V and 0 bases at J, with 9 bases in the middle. CDR1 and CDR2 from the germline V gene are LNHDA and SQIVND (reference sequence). The CDR3 spans 15 residues. As DNA, the CDR3 is TGTGCCAGTAGTATTGGACAGCACTCTGGAAACACCATATATTTT. This sequence encodes CASSIGQHSGNTIYF.

The chain carries TRBV7-3 and TRBJ2-1; 7 nucleotides agree with TRBD2. The CDR3 spans 17 residues. Germline V gene sequence: CDR1 SGHTA, CDR2 FQGTGA. After removal of 5 bases from V and 2 bases from J, the junction contained 12 bases not matched to a gene. The CDR3: CASSPRLARVPYNEQFF. The DNA of the CDR3 is TGTGCCAGCAGCCCCCGACTAGCACGGGTGCCCTACAATGAGCAGTTCTTC.

The gene calls are TRBV10-3 and TRBJ1-1, with a weak D call TRBD1 (5 bases). CDR1 ENHRY and CDR2 SYGVKD come from the germline V gene. The V end was cut by 6 bases, the J end by 7 bases, with 12 bases between. The CDR3 contains 12 residues. In DNA form, the CDR3 reads TGTGCCATCAGATCTGGGGGGATTGAAGCTTTCTTT. Its translation: CAIRSGGIEAFF.

This clone has more than one count but fewer than ten. The V gene is TRBV10-3, the J gene TRBJ1-5; 7 nucleotides align to TRBD1. The CDR3 is 17 residues long. The V segment lost 4 bases and the J segment 0 bases; nucleotides outside the gene matches: 9. The V gene's germline CDR1 is ENHRY and CDR2 SYGVKD. The CDR3 here is CAISGTGPIDSNQPQHF. For the CDR3, the DNA is TGTGCCATCAGTGGGACAGGCCCTATAGATAGCAATCAGCCCCAGCATTTT.

CDR3 sequence: CASSTDGKRDSPLHF. As DNA, the CDR3 is TGTGCCAGTAGCACCGACGGGAAACGGGATTCACCCCTCCACTTT. The chain carries TRBV19 and TRBJ1-6, with D unclear. The germline gives CDR1 LNHDA, CDR2 SQIVND (reference sequence). V was clipped by 6 bases and J by 8 bases, with 17 bases between them. This CDR3 contains 15 residues.

J is TRBJ2-1 and V is TRBV4-1; D is undetermined. CDR1 and CDR2 from the germline V gene are MGHRA and YSYEKL. This CDR3 has 13 amino acids. V was shortened by 4 bases and J by 3 bases, with 7 bases between the two germline ends. The CDR3 spells CASSPPGYNEQFF. For the CDR3, the DNA is TGCGCCAGCAGCCCGCCGGGCTACAATGAGCAGTTCTTC.

The chain links TRBV7-2 to TRBJ2-2; 8 bases are a match to TRBD2. J gave up 6 bases and V 1 base, and 4 bases lay outside the gene matches. The V gene's germline CDR1 is SGHTA and CDR2 FQGNSA. The CDR3 totals 15 residues. The CDR3 coding sequence is TGTGCCAGCAGCTTAGTCCGGGGGGGAGCCGGGGAGCTGTTTTTT. Its protein product is CASSLVRGGAGELFF.

The chain is built from TRBV7-2 and TRBJ2-7; 10 bases are a match to TRBD2. With V trimmed by 5 bases and J by 12 bases, 13 bases remained unmatched. Germline V gene sequence: CDR1 SGHTA, CDR2 FQGNSA. The CDR3 consists of 14 residues. As DNA, the CDR3 is TGTGCCAGCAGCGTACAGGGAGCCCCTAGCGGGAGGTACTTC. Translation gives CASSVQGAPSGRYF. The full variable domain, its missing parts supplied by reference TRBV7-2 and TRBJ2-7, is GAGVSQSPSNKVTEKGKDVELRCDPISGHTALYWYRQSLGQGLEFLIYFQGNSAPDKSGLPSDRFSAERTGGSVSTLTIQRTQQEDSAVYLCASSVQGAPSGRYFGPGTRLTVT.

This clone was observed a few times. The rearrangement joins TRBV7-2 to TRBJ2-3; the D gene is possibly TRBD2 (5 bases). The CDR3 sequence is 13 residues long. CDR1 and CDR2 from the germline V gene are SGHTA and FQGNSA. The V and J ends lost 8 bases and 5 bases respectively, with 14 bases between them. The CDR3 loop is CASAASFGDTQYF. The CDR3 bases are TGTGCCAGCGCGGCTAGCTTTGGAGATACGCAGTATTTT.